The 17 T cell receptor beta chains below come from one sample, sequenced in a study of regulatory T cells in long-lasting Graves disease. For TCR beta, libraries came from iRepertoire HTBI primers and Arm-PCR of CDR3 regions. TCRdb re-analysed the multiplex PCR reads in MiXCR, keeping a single row per CDR3 protein. The repertoire consists of 360,000 or so distinct CDR3 sequences, with around 15% occurring once and the leading ten covering around 20%. Specified time point: newly diagnosed GD, antithyroid drugs for less than 3 months. Construction of the TCR library relied on RNA isolated from PBMCs. This same sample was also taken into another study, of T cells in Graves' hyperthyroidism and ophthalmopathy.

The specimen comprised peripheral blood mononuclear cells (PBMCs), sampled at new diagnosis, from a patient treated with antithyroid drugs. All receptors come from a woman under 30 with Graves disease.

In its sample, this clonotype was seen many times. This chain joins TRBV5-1 and TRBJ2-1; weak D call: TRBD2 (5 bases). CDR1 SGHRS and CDR2 YFSETQ come from the germline V gene. CDR3 size: 12 residues. The V end lost 2 bases, the J end lost 7 bases, and 7 bases lay between the germline ends. The CDR3 reads CASSLTRNEQFF. In nucleotides, the CDR3 is TGCGCCAGCAGCTTAACTAGAAATGAGCAGTTCTTC.

This clonotype was found once. The chain employs TRBV27 and TRBJ2-6, with 11 bases lining up with TRBD1. Germline lookup yields CDR1 MNHEY and CDR2 SMNVEV (reference sequence). The CDR3 runs 18 residues. V gave up 3 bases and J gave up 3 bases; unmatched junction bases: 7. The CDR3 here is CASSFGQGAPVGANVLTF. As DNA, the CDR3 is TGTGCCAGCAGTTTCGGACAGGGGGCGCCGGTTGGGGCCAACGTCCTGACTTTC. Combining the CDR3 with reference TRBV27 and TRBJ2-6 gives the whole variable domain EAQVTQNPRYLITVTGKKLTVTCSQNMNHEYMSWYRQDPGLGLRQIYYSMNVEVTDKGDVPEGYKVSRKEKRNFPLILESPSPNQTSLYFCASSFGQGAPVGANVLTFGAGSRLTVL.

This clonotype was seen many times. V and J are TRBV30 and TRBJ1-2; D gene ambiguous. The CDR3 sequence is 14 residues long. V dropped 0 bases and J dropped 7 bases, with 15 bases sitting between them. Germline V CDR1 and CDR2: GTSNPN, SVGIG (reference sequence). The CDR3 DNA is TGTGCCTGGAGTGTACTGGGAAGAATTGGTGGCTACACCTTC. Protein: CAWSVLGRIGGYTF. The full variable domain, in which reference TRBV30 and TRBJ1-2 provide the parts outside the CDR3, is SQTIHQWPATLVQPVGSPLSLECTVEGTSNPNLYWYRQAAGRGLQLLFYSVGIGQISSEVPQNLSASRPQDRQFILSSKKLLLSDSGFYLCAWSVLGRIGGYTFGSGTRLTVV.

The table lists this clonotype with many counts. The rearrangement joins TRBV7-8 to TRBJ2-1; 9 bases fit TRBD2. Trimming took 0 bases from V and 4 from J; bases not matched to a gene: 7. The V gene's germline CDR1 is SGHVS and CDR2 FQNEAQ. The CDR3 has 17 amino acids. The CDR3 sequence is CASSLAGSGRRYNEQFF. The CDR3 DNA reads TGTGCCAGCAGCTTAGCGGGTAGCGGGAGAAGGTACAATGAGCAGTTCTTC.

The chain recombines TRBV5-1 with TRBJ2-1, with no clear D. The CDR3 runs 15 residues. Germline V gene data show CDR1 as SGHRS and CDR2 as YFSETQ. Trimming cost V 4 bases and J 5 bases, with 16 bases left between them. The CDR3 bases are TGCGCCAGCAGCCTCACCACCGGGCCAAACAATGAGCAGTTCTTC. It specifies CASSLTTGPNNEQFF.

This clonotype was observed many times. The chain recombines TRBV11-3 with TRBJ2-2, with 10 positions matching TRBD1. There are 15 residues in the CDR3. The germline V gene encodes CDR1 SGHNT and CDR2 YENEEA. Trimming cost V 7 bases and J 3 bases; bases outside gene matches: 5. CDR3 nucleotide sequence: TGTGCCAGCAAGTCCGGGACAGGGGACACCGGGGAGCTGTTTTTT. Translated, it gives CASKSGTGDTGELFF.

The chain combines TRBV6-1 with TRBJ1-1, with D possibly being TRBD1 (5 bases). CDR1 is MNHNS, CDR2 SASEGT, per germline. There are 13 residues in the CDR3. V was cut by 2 bases and J by 8 bases, with 12 bases left in between. The CDR3 reads CASSEQGPIEAFF. As DNA, the CDR3 is TGTGCCAGCAGTGAACAGGGCCCCATAGAAGCTTTCTTT.

This clonotype was counted ten times or more. The genes are TRBV3-1 and TRBJ2-4; D gene ambiguous. Trimming took off 2 bases at V and 0 bases at J, with 11 bases between the two ends. There are 16 residues in the CDR3. The germline CDR1 and CDR2 sequences are LGHDT and YNNKEL (reference sequence). The CDR3 DNA follows: TGTGCCAGCAGCCAATCCTATATCCTAGCCAAAAACATTCAGTACTTC. This codes for CASSQSYILAKNIQYF.

The V and J genes are TRBV5-1 and TRBJ2-2; 7 bases fit TRBD2. The CDR3 runs to 15 residues. Germline-derived CDR1 and CDR2 are SGHRS and YFSETQ. V shed 2 bases and J 0 bases; nucleotides not matched to a gene: 1. CDR3 in amino acids: CASSFGTTNTGELFF. CDR3 coding DNA: TGCGCCAGCAGCTTTGGGACTACGAACACCGGGGAGCTGTTTTTT.

J is TRBJ1-1 and V is TRBV3-1; the match to TRBD1 covers 7 bases. The junction had 6 bases not matched to a gene; V was cut back by 3 bases and J by 5 bases. The CDR3 covers 14 residues. Germline V CDR1 and CDR2: LGHDT, YNNKEL (reference sequence). The CDR3 is CASSQRQGATEAFF. In nucleotides, the CDR3 is TGTGCCAGCAGCCAGAGACAGGGCGCGACTGAAGCTTTCTTT.

This clonotype was recorded at least ten times. This sequence joins TRBV30 and TRBJ1-4; TRBD1 might be the D (6 bases). Germline CDR1 and CDR2: GTSNPN and SVGIG (reference sequence). The germline V and J ends were trimmed by 2 bases and 7 bases, with 20 bases remaining between them. The CDR3 has 16 residues. CDR3 sequence reads: CAWSSGATGWLEKLFF. DNA for the CDR3: TGTGCCTGGAGTTCGGGGGCCACAGGGTGGCTTGAAAAACTGTTTTTT.

This clonotype appeared many times. The chain employs TRBV2 and TRBJ2-2; 13 positions match TRBD2. The length of the CDR3 is 14 residues. J lost 6 bases, V lost 9 bases, and 4 bases had no gene match. The germline V gene has CDR1 SNHLY and CDR2 FYNNEI. For the CDR3, the DNA is TGTGCCAGTCGGACTAGCGGGAGTGCCGGGGAGCTGTTTTTT. It is translated as CASRTSGSAGELFF.

This clonotype appeared a single time. A read error may explain this, as a much larger clone is one base away. CDR3 nucleotide sequence: TGCGCCGGCAGCTTGGCAGGGAACTCGGCCGGGGAGCTGTTTTTT. As protein: CAGSLAGNSAGELFF. The chain carries TRBV5-1 and TRBJ2-2, with a weak D call TRBD1 (5 bases). Looked up from germline, CDR1 is SGHRS and CDR2 is YFSETQ. CDR3 length: 15 residues.

This clonotype was detected many times. This chain joins TRBV12-3 or TRBV12-4 and TRBJ2-7; possibly TRBD2 for D (6 bases). Trimming left V 5 bases short and J 3 bases short, with 17 bases between. The CDR3 runs to 15 residues. CDR3 nucleotide sequence: TGTGCCAGCAGTGCTCGTGGGGACTCCAACTACGAGCAGTACTTC. As protein: CASSARGDSNYEQYF.

V gene TRBV20-1 combines with J gene TRBJ2-7; D perhaps matches TRBD1 (5 bases). V lost 5 bases and J lost 5, with 13 bases in between. The CDR3 is 12 amino acids. The germline V gene has CDR1 DFQATT and CDR2 SNEGSKA (reference sequence). In nucleotides, the CDR3 is TGCAGTGCTTGGCAGGGTAACGACGAGCAGTACTTC. Its protein product is CSAWQGNDEQYF.

CDR3 region: CASSESAGRGNYGYTF. DNA for the CDR3: TGCGCCAGCAGTGAGTCAGCAGGCAGGGGAAACTATGGCTACACCTTC. V gene TRBV10-1 combines with J gene TRBJ1-2; perhaps TRBD1 as D (6 bases). Per the germline V gene, CDR1 is WNHNN and CDR2 is SYGVQD (reference sequence). V lost 0 bases and J lost 2, with 13 bases in between. The length of the CDR3 is 16 residues.

This clonotype has a single count. This sequence joins TRBV5-6 and TRBJ2-1; 8 bases match TRBD2. Trimming cost V 6 bases and J 9 bases; bases outside gene matches: 14. CDR3 length: 15 amino acids. The germline V gene has CDR1 SGHDT and CDR2 YYEEEE. CDR3 DNA sequence: TGTGCCAGCATGCCACGGGGGGGATCGTTCATTGAGCAGTTCTTC. This gives the protein CASMPRGGSFIEQFF.